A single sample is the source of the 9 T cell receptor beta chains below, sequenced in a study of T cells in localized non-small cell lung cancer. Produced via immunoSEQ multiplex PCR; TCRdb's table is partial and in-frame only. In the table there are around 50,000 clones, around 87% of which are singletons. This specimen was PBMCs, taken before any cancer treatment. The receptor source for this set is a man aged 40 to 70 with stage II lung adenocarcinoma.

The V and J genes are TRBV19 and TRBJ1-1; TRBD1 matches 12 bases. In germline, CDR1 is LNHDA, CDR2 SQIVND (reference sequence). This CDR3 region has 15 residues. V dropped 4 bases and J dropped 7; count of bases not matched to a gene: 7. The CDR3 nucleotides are TGTGCCAGTAGTACCCGGGACAGGGGGCCGGGTGAAGCTTTCTTT. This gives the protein CASSTRDRGPGEAFF. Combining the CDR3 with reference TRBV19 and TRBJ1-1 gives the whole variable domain DGGITQSPKYLFRKEGQNVTLSCEQNLNHDAMYWYRQDPGQGLRLIYYSQIVNDFQKGDIAEGYSVSREKKESFPLTVTSAQKNPTAFYLCASSTRDRGPGEAFFGQGTRLTVV.

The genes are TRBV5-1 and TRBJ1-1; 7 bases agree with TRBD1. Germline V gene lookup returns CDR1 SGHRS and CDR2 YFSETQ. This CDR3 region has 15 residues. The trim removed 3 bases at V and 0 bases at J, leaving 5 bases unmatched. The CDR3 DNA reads TGCGCCAGCAGCTCGACAGGGCCGATGAACACTGAAGCTTTCTTT. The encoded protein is CASSSTGPMNTEAFF. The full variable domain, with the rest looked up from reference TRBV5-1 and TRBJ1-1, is KAGVTQTPRYLIKTRGQQVTLSCSPISGHRSVSWYQQTPGQGLQFLFEYFSETQRNKGNFPGRFSGRQFSNSRSEMNVSTLELGDSALYLCASSSTGPMNTEAFFGQGTRLTVV.

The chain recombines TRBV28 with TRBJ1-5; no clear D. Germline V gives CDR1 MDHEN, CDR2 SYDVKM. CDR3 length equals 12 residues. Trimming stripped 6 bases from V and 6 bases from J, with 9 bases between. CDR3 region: CASRTPGQPQHF. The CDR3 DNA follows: TGTGCCAGCAGGACGCCCGGTCAGCCCCAGCATTTT.

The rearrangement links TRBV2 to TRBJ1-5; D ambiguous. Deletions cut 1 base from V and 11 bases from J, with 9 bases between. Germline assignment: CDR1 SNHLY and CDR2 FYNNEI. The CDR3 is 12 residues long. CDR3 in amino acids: CASSEDRGTQHF. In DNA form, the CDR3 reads TGTGCCAGCAGTGAAGACAGAGGAACCCAGCATTTT.

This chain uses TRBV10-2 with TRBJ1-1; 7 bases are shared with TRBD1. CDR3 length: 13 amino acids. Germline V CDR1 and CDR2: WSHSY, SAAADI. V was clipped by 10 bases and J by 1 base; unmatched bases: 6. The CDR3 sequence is CATSTGRNTEAFF. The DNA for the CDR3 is TGCGCCACCTCGACAGGGCGGAACACTGAAGCTTTCTTT.

Here the CDR3 reads CASSYSGGQGYTQYF. CDR3 nucleotides: TGTGCCAGCAGTTACTCGGGGGGACAGGGGTATACGCAGTATTTT. The V gene is TRBV6-6, the J gene TRBJ2-3; 10 bases agree with TRBD1. CDR1 is MNHNY and CDR2 is SVGAGI in the germline V gene (reference sequence). The V segment lost 0 bases and the J segment 7 bases; nucleotides outside the gene matches: 4. This CDR3 has 15 residues.

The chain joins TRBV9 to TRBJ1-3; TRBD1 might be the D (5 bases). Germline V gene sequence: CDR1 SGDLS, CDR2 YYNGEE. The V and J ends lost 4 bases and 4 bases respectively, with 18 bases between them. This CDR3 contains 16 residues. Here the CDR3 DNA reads TGTGCCAGCAGCATTAACCAGGGAAGCGACGGAAACACCATATATTTT. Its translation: CASSINQGSDGNTIYF.

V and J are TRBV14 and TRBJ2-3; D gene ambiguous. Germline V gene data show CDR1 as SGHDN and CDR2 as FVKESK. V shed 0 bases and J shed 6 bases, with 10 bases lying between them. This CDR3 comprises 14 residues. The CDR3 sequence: CASSQDLGMDTQYF. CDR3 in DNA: TGTGCCAGCAGCCAAGATCTGGGGATGGATACGCAGTATTTT.

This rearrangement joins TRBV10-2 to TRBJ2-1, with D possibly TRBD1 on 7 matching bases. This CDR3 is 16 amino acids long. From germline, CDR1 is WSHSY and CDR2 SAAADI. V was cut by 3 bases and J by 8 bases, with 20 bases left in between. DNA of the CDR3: TGCGCCAGCAGTGATCCCGGACAGGACTATAGTCATGAGCAGTTCTTC. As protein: CASSDPGQDYSHEQFF.